A selection of T cell receptor beta chains follows, all from one sample in a study of cytomegalovirus exposure and HLA in healthy donors. Sequencing was performed with immunoSEQ multiplex PCR; in TCRdb, only in-frame clones are kept and a portion is missing. The sample holds approximately 190,000 clones. The sequencing input was PBMCs. The receptors were gathered from a boy aged 5-17 years in good health and CMV-seronegative. CDR3s include the opening cysteine and the closing phenylalanine or tryptophan. Each record gives: J gene, V gene, D gene, CDR3 protein, CDR3 DNA. The D gene is left open where the match is weak.

TRBJ1-2 | TRBV7-9 | TRBD1 | CASSAGTGTYTF | TGTGCCAGCAGCGCCGGGACAGGGACGTACACCTTC
TRBJ1-2 | TRBV12-5 | . | CASGHLEGWVKWPYSYTF | TGTGCTAGTGGCCACCTGGAGGGGTGGGTCAAATGGCCTTACAGCTACACCTTC
TRBJ1-1 | TRBV5-5 | . | CASRGRLLNTEAFF | TGTGCCAGCAGAGGCAGGCTTTTGAACACTGAAGCTTTCTTT
TRBJ2-5 | TRBV7-7 | . | CASSLGAGQETQYF | TGTGCCAGCAGCTTAGGGGCAGGTCAAGAGACCCAGTACTTC
TRBJ2-7 | TRBV2 | TRBD2 | CASSGSLAGLRLYEQYF | TGTGCCAGCAGTGGAAGCCTAGCGGGCCTGCGTCTCTACGAGCAGTACTTC
TRBJ2-1 | TRBV28 | TRBD2 | CASSFPTSGDTNEQFF | TGTGCCAGCAGTTTCCCTACTAGCGGGGATACAAATGAGCAGTTCTTC
TRBJ1-4 | TRBV4-3 | . | CASSQDFEGGKLFF | TGCGCCAGCAGCCAAGATTTTGAGGGTGGAAAACTGTTTTTT
TRBJ1-5 | TRBV6-5 | TRBD1 | CASSPDRGGNQPQHF | TGTGCCAGCAGCCCCGACAGGGGAGGTAATCAGCCCCAGCATTTT
TRBJ2-1 | TRBV6-5 | TRBD2 | CASSSRSGGNHNEQFF | TGTGCCAGCAGTTCTCGGAGCGGGGGGAATCACAATGAGCAGTTCTTC
TRBJ2-1 | TRBV5-1 | . | CASRDEARGRDEQFF | TGCGCCAGCAGGGACGAGGCTAGGGGCCGGGATGAGCAGTTCTTC
TRBJ1-6 | TRBV9 | TRBD1 | CASSPTRDRTLGSPLHF | TGTGCCAGCAGCCCTACGAGGGACAGGACGTTAGGTTCACCCCTCCACTTT
TRBJ1-2 | TRBV7-3 | . | CASSLTAGNLDGYTF | TGTGCCAGCAGCTTAACGGCGGGGAACCTTGATGGCTACACCTTC
TRBJ2-3 | TRBV4-1 | TRBD2 | CASSPGTNTDTQYF | TGCGCCAGCAGTCCCGGGACTAACACAGATACGCAGTATTTT
TRBJ2-7 | TRBV27 | TRBD1 | CASSLSATGFYEQYF | TGTGCCAGCAGTTTATCGGCGACAGGGTTTTACGAGCAGTACTTC
TRBJ2-7 | TRBV19 | . | CASSVGFLREQYF | TGTGCCAGTAGTGTAGGTTTCTTGCGAGAGCAGTACTTC
TRBJ2-2 | TRBV28 | . | CASRLQGNTGELFF | TGTGCCAGCAGGCTACAGGGGAACACCGGGGAGCTGTTTTTT
TRBJ2-3 | TRBV9 | . | CASSPVGGEDTQYF | TGTGCCAGCAGCCCCGTGGGGGGTGAAGATACGCAGTATTTT
TRBJ1-5 | TRBV2 | TRBD1 | CASTFTGQGGNQPQHF | TGTGCCTCAACCTTCACGGGACAGGGGGGCAATCAGCCCCAGCATTTT
TRBJ1-4 | TRBV30 | TRBD1 | CAWSKDRGEEKLFF | TGTGCCTGGAGTAAGGACAGGGGGGAAGAAAAACTGTTTTTT
TRBJ2-5 | TRBV18 | . | CASLPRASETQYF | TGTGCCAGCTTACCGAGGGCCTCAGAGACCCAGTACTTC
TRBJ1-1 | TRBV27 | . | CASLSYLGGVGTEAFF | TGTGCCAGCCTCAGCTACCTAGGAGGGGTCGGCACTGAAGCTTTCTTT
TRBJ1-1 | TRBV28 | . | CASSLQPDREAFF | TGTGCCAGCAGTTTACAGCCCGACAGGGAAGCTTTCTTT
TRBJ1-1 | TRBV20-1 | . | CSVGLNTEAFF | TGCAGTGTGGGGCTTAACACTGAAGCTTTCTTT
TRBJ1-5 | TRBV30 | . | CAWSVHSQADHQPQHF | TGTGCCTGGAGTGTACATTCTCAGGCAGACCATCAGCCCCAGCATTTT
TRBJ1-2 | TRBV4-2 | . | CASSQANYGYTF | TGTGCCAGCAGCCAAGCAAACTATGGCTACACCTTC
TRBJ2-7 | TRBV2 | TRBD1 | CATEDRANYEQYF | TGTGCCACCGAGGACAGGGCCAACTACGAGCAGTACTTC
TRBJ2-7 | TRBV6-1 | TRBD2 | CASSGGGSSYEQYF | TGTGCCAGCAGTGGCGGGGGGAGCTCCTACGAGCAGTACTTC
TRBJ2-7 | TRBV6-1 | TRBD2 | CASSGLAGGLSYEQYF | TGTGCCAGCAGTGGACTAGCGGGGGGCCTCTCCTACGAGCAGTACTTC
TRBJ1-3 | TRBV19 | . | CATGLDSSGNTIYF | TGTGCCACCGGCCTGGACAGTTCTGGAAACACCATATATTTT
TRBJ2-5 | TRBV7-2 | TRBD1 | CASSWKPQGAAGETQYF | TGTGCCAGCAGCTGGAAACCACAGGGGGCAGCGGGAGAGACCCAGTACTTC
TRBJ1-2 | TRBV19 | TRBD1 | CASSPQTGPRGYGYTF | TGTGCCAGTAGTCCCCAGACAGGGCCGAGGGGCTATGGCTACACCTTC
TRBJ1-2 | TRBV6-5 | . | CASSQVRKGGYTF | TGTGCCAGCAGCCAGGTTAGGAAAGGTGGCTACACCTTC
TRBJ2-7 | TRBV7-9 | TRBD1 | CASSSRQGADPYEQYF | TGTGCCAGCAGCTCCAGACAGGGGGCTGACCCCTACGAGCAGTACTTC
TRBJ1-2 | TRBV30 | . | CAWKSGDLYGYTF | TGTGCCTGGAAATCTGGAGATCTCTATGGCTACACCTTC
TRBJ1-4 | TRBV30 | . | CAWSVPGGGNEKLFF | TGTGCCTGGAGTGTACCCGGGGGGGGTAATGAAAAACTGTTTTTT